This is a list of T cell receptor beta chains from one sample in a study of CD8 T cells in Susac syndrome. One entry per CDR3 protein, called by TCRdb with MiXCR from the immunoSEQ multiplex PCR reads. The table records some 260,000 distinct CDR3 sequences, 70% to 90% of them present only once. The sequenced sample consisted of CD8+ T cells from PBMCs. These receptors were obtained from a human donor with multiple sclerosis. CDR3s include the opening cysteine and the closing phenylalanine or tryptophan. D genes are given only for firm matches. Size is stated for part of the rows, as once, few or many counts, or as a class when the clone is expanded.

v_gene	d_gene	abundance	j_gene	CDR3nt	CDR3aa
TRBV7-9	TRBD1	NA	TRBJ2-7	TGTGCCAGCAGCTTGAGACAGGGGGAGGTGAACGAGCAGTACTTC	CASSLRQGEVNEQYF
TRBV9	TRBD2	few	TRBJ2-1	TGTGCCAGCAGCGTAGTGGCTAGCGGGAGGGATGAGCAGTTCTTC	CASSVVASGRDEQFF
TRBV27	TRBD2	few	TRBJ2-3	TGTGCCAGCAGTTTAAGGCGGGAGGGCACAGATACGCAGTATTTT	CASSLRREGTDTQYF
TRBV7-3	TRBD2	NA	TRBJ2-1	TGTGCCAGCAGCTTAAATGGCGGGAGCTCCTACAATGAGCAGTTCTTC	CASSLNGGSSYNEQFF
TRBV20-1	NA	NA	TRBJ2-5	TGCAGTGCTAGAGATCGGTCGGGGGTAGAGACCCAGTACTTC	CSARDRSGVETQYF
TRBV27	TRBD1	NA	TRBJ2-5	TGTGCCAGCAGTCTCAACAGGGGGCAAGAGACCCAGTACTTC	CASSLNRGQETQYF
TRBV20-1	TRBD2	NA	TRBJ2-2	TGCAGTGCCATAGACATAGCGGGTGCACTGGGGGAGCTGTTTTTT	CSAIDIAGALGELFF
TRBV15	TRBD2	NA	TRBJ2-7	TGTGCCACCAGCAGTGGTACTAGCGGAACCTCCTACGAGCAGTACTTC	CATSSGTSGTSYEQYF
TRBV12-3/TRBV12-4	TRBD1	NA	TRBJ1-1	TGTGCCAGCAGTTTATACCGGGACAGGGGGCCCTTCACTGAAGCTTTCTTT	CASSLYRDRGPFTEAFF
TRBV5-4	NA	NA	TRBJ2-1	TGTGCCAGCAGTCCAGGGTGGTCGGGACTCTACAATGAGCAGTTCTTC	CASSPGWSGLYNEQFF
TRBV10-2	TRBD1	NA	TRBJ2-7	TGCGCCAGCAAAAGGGACAGCTCCTACGAGCAGTACTTC	CASKRDSSYEQYF
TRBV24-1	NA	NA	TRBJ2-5	TGTGCCACCAGTGCTTGGGCGGAAGAGACCCAGTACTTC	CATSAWAEETQYF
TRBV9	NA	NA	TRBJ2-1	TGTGCCAGCAGCGTACCCCTGACTAGCTCCTACAATGAGCAGTTCTTC	CASSVPLTSSYNEQFF
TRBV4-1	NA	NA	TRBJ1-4	TGCGCCAGCAGCCAAGTGTCTAATGAAAAACTGTTTTTT	CASSQVSNEKLFF
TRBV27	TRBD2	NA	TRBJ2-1	TGTGCCAGCAGTCTCCCGGGACTAGCGGACAATGAGCAGTTCTTC	CASSLPGLADNEQFF
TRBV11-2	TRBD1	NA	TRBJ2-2	TGTGCCAGCAGCTTGAGGACAGGGGAATGGGCCGGGGAGCTGTTTTTT	CASSLRTGEWAGELFF
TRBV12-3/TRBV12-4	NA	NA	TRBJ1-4	TGTGCCACTCCACCGGGGGGGCGCGGTGAAAAACTGTTTTTT	CATPPGGRGEKLFF
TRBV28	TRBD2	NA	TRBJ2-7	TGTGCCAGCAGTTTATCGGTAACTAGCGGGAGATTGGCCTACGAGCAGTACTTC	CASSLSVTSGRLAYEQYF
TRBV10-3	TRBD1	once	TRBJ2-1	TGTGCCATCAGTGGGAGGACAGGGGGCTACAATGAGCAGTTCTTC	CAISGRTGGYNEQFF
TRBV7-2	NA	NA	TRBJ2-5	TGTGCCAGCAGCACTGACATAGAAGAGACCCAGTACTTC	CASSTDIEETQYF
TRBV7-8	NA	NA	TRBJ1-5	TGTGCCAGCAGCTTATTTGTTTTTGATCCTCAGCCCCAGCATTTT	CASSLFVFDPQPQHF
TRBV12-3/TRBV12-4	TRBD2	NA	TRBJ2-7	TGTGCCAGCAGTGAAAACCCCGGGACTAGCGGGAGGGGCTCCTACGAGCAGTACTTC	CASSENPGTSGRGSYEQYF
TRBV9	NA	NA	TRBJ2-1	TGTGCCAGCAGCGTTGCAGCGGGTGAGCAGTTCTTC	CASSVAAGEQFF
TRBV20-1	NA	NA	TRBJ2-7	TGCAGTGCTAGAAGAGGCCAGACGGGCGAGCAGTACTTC	CSARRGQTGEQYF